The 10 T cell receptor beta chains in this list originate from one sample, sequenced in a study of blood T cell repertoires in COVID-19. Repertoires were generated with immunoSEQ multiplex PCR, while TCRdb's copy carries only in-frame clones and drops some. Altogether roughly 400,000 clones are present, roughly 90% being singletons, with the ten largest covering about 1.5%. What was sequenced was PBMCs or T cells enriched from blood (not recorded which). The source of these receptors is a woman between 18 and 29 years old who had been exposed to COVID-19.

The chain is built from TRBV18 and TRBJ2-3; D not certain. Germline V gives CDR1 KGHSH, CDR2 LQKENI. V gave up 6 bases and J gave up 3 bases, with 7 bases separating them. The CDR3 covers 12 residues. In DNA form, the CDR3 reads TGTGCCAGCTCCTTCGTTACAGATACGCAGTATTTT. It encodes CASSFVTDTQYF.

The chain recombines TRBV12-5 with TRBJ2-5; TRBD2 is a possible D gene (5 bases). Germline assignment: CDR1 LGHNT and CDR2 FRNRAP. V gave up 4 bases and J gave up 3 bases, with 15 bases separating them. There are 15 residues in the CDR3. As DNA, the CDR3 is TGTGCTAGTGGTTCGAGGGTAGGTGAGAAAGAGACCCAGTACTTC. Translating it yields CASGSRVGEKETQYF.

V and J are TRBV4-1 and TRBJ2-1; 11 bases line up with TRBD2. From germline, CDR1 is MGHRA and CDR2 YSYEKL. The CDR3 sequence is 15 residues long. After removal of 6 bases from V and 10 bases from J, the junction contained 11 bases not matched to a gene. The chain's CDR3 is CASRRLAGSMEEQFF. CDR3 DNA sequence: TGCGCCAGCAGACGACTAGCGGGGTCCATGGAGGAGCAGTTCTTC.

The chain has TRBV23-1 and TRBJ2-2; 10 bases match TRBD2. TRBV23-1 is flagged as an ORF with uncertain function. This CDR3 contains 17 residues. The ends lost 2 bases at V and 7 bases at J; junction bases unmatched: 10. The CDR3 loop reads CASSQSQAGGPHGELFF. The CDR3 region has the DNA TGCGCCAGCAGTCAAAGCCAAGCGGGAGGGCCCCACGGGGAGCTGTTTTTT.

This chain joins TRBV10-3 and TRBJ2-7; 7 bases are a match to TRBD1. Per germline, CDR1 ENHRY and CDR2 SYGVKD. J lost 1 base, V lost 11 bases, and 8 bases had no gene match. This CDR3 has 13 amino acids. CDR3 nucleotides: TGTGCCGTCTCACAGGGGAGTTCCTACGAGCAGTACTTC. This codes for CAVSQGSSYEQYF.

The CDR3 region is CASSIVSGGEQYF. The CDR3 DNA sequence: TGTGCCAGTAGTATAGTGTCGGGGGGCGAGCAGTACTTC. The V and J genes are TRBV19 and TRBJ2-7; 7 positions agree with TRBD2. The V gene end was trimmed by 1 base and the J gene end by 6 bases; junction bases not matched to a gene: 3. The length of the CDR3 is 13 residues. Germline CDR1 and CDR2: LNHDA and SQIVND (reference sequence).

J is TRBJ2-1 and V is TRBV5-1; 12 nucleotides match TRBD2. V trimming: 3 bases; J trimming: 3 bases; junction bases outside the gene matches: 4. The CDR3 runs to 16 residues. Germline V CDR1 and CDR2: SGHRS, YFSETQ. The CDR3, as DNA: TGCGCCAGCAGCTGGACTAGCGGGACCCGCTACAATGAGCAGTTCTTC. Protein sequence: CASSWTSGTRYNEQFF. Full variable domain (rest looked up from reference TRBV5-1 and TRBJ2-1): KAGVTQTPRYLIKTRGQQVTLSCSPISGHRSVSWYQQTPGQGLQFLFEYFSETQRNKGNFPGRFSGRQFSNSRSEMNVSTLELGDSALYLCASSWTSGTRYNEQFFGPGTRLTVL.

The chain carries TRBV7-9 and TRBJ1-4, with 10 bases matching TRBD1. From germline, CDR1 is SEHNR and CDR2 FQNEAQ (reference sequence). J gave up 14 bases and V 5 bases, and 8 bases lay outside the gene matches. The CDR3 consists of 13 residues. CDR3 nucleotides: TGTGCCAGCAGCAAGGACAGGGGGATTCGCCTGTTTTTT. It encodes CASSKDRGIRLFF.

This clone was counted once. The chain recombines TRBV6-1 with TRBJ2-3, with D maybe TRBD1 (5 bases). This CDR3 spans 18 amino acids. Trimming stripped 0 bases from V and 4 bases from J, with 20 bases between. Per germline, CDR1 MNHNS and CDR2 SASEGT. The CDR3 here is CASSEATWQGWAPDTQYF. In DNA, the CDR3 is TGTGCCAGCAGTGAAGCTACATGGCAGGGTTGGGCCCCAGATACGCAGTATTTT.

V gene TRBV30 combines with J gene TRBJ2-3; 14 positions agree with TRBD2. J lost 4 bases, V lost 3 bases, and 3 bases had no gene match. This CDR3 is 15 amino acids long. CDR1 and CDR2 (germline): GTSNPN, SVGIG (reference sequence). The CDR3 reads CAWRGLAGAADTQYF. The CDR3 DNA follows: TGTGCCTGGAGGGGACTAGCGGGGGCCGCAGATACGCAGTATTTT.